Below, 30 T cell receptor beta chains from the same sample are listed, as sequenced in a study of CD8 T cells in ankylosing spondylitis. A single record per CDR3 protein comes from TCRdb applying MiXCR to the 5' RACE reads. The sample includes a few hundred thousand distinct CDR3 sequences, roughly 20% of them seen just once. Source material: blood, either unsorted or a sorted T cell fraction (not recorded which). These TCRs come from a female donor with ankylosing spondylitis or in good health (not recorded which).

This clonotype has ten or more counts. The chain is built from TRBV12-3 or TRBV12-4 and TRBJ2-2; D is unresolved. V dropped 4 bases and J dropped 5 bases, with 5 bases sitting between them. The CDR3 length is 12 residues. The CDR3: CASSSGTGELFF. The CDR3 DNA sequence: TGTGCCAGCAGTTCTGGGACCGGGGAGCTGTTTTTT.

This clonotype was seen only a few times. V gene TRBV20-1 combines with J gene TRBJ2-2, with D unclear. The germline gives CDR1 DFQATT, CDR2 SNEGSKA (reference sequence). V dropped 2 bases and J dropped 3 bases, with 10 bases sitting between them. This CDR3 comprises 14 residues. The CDR3 nucleotides are TGCAGTGCTAGAAGGGTGATCGACACCGGGGAGCTGTTTTTT. It specifies CSARRVIDTGELFF.

This clonotype was picked up one time. The chain couples TRBV9 to TRBJ2-1, with 13 bases matching TRBD2. V dropped 5 bases and J dropped 9; count of bases not matched to a gene: 8. Looked up from germline, CDR1 is SGDLS and CDR2 is YYNGEE. The CDR3 has 15 amino acids. The CDR3 spells CASSYGTSGIGEQFF. The CDR3 coding sequence is TGTGCCAGCAGTTACGGGACTAGCGGGATAGGTGAGCAGTTCTTC.

This clonotype has just a few counts. The chain uses TRBV12-3 or TRBV12-4 and TRBJ2-7; D perhaps matches TRBD1 (6 bases). V was cut by 5 bases and J by 2 bases, with 13 bases left in between. This CDR3 region has 14 residues. CDR3: CASSLPGQTYEQYF. The CDR3 DNA follows: TGTGCCAGCAGTCTACCGGGACAAACCTACGAGCAGTACTTC.

This clonotype was recorded at least ten times. The genes are TRBV20-1 and TRBJ2-7; 7 nucleotides align to TRBD2. CDR1 is DFQATT and CDR2 is SNEGSKA in the germline V gene (reference sequence). V gave up 7 bases and J gave up 0 bases; unmatched junction bases: 6. This CDR3 contains 13 residues. The DNA of the CDR3 is TGCAGTGGGGAGGGCCTGAGCTCCTACGAGCAGTACTTC. It translates to CSGEGLSSYEQYF.

This clonotype was detected only a few times. The J gene is TRBJ1-1, the V gene TRBV20-1; D is ambiguous. Germline V gene data show CDR1 as DFQATT and CDR2 as SNEGSKA (reference sequence). The CDR3 is 12 residues long. Trimming cost V 5 bases and J 1 base, with 8 bases left between them. The CDR3 here is CSAWTANTEAFF. The CDR3 bases are TGCAGTGCTTGGACGGCGAACACTGAAGCTTTCTTT.

This clonotype was counted ten times or more. J is TRBJ2-3 and V is TRBV20-1, with unresolved D. The CDR3 runs to 16 residues. V was pared by 1 base and J by 2 bases, with 16 bases between. CDR1 is DFQATT, CDR2 SNEGSKA, per germline (reference sequence). CDR3 region: CSARAGNTPPTDTQYF. The CDR3, as DNA: TGCAGTGCTAGAGCTGGCAATACCCCTCCCACAGATACGCAGTATTTT.

This sequence joins TRBV20-1 and TRBJ2-5; 8 nucleotides align to TRBD2. With V trimmed by 5 bases and J by 0 bases, 8 bases remained unmatched. The CDR3 totals 15 residues. Germline CDR1 reads DFQATT; CDR2 reads SNEGSKA (reference sequence). This CDR3 reads CSASLAEGYQETQYF. CDR3 nucleotide sequence: TGCAGTGCTTCACTAGCGGAGGGGTACCAAGAGACCCAGTACTTC.

This clonotype appeared a few times. V usage is TRBV2 and J usage is TRBJ2-5, with D tentatively TRBD1 (6 bases). Germline V gene lookup returns CDR1 SNHLY and CDR2 FYNNEI. The germline V and J ends were trimmed by 8 bases and 3 bases, with 16 bases remaining between them. The CDR3 sequence is 14 residues long. The CDR3 DNA reads as TGTGCCAGCGAGTTCGACAGGTTGGAAGAGACCCAGTACTTC. It translates to CASEFDRLEETQYF.

The genes are TRBV19 and TRBJ2-2; 8 nucleotides match TRBD2. Germline V gives CDR1 LNHDA, CDR2 SQIVND (reference sequence). The V gene end was trimmed by 11 bases and the J gene end by 0 bases; junction bases not matched to a gene: 2. CDR3 length: 13 residues. This chain's CDR3 is CASGRANTGELFF. The CDR3 coding sequence is TGTGCCTCCGGGAGGGCGAACACCGGGGAGCTGTTTTTT.

This chain joins TRBV5-1 and TRBJ2-3; 7 bases fit TRBD2. Germline lookup yields CDR1 SGHRS and CDR2 YFSETQ. Trimming took 5 bases from V and 3 from J; bases not matched to a gene: 6. The CDR3 is 14 residues long. CDR3 bases: TGCGCCAGCAGTAGGAGTAGCGGGACAGATACGCAGTATTTT. This encodes CASSRSSGTDTQYF.

There are a few counts of this clonotype. The V gene is TRBV25-1, the J gene TRBJ2-2; the D gene is possibly TRBD1 (6 bases). V dropped 7 bases and J dropped 4 bases, with 19 bases sitting between them. The CDR3 length is 16 residues. Germline V lookup: CDR1 MGHDK, CDR2 SYGVNS. CDR3 sequence reads: CASMGAGQGGTGELFF. DNA of the CDR3: TGTGCCAGCATGGGGGCCGGGCAGGGTGGCACCGGGGAGCTGTTTTTT.

V and J are TRBV4-3 and TRBJ2-3; D is ambiguous. The CDR3 runs 13 residues. The V end lost 3 bases, the J end lost 4 bases, and 8 bases lay between the germline ends. Per germline, CDR1 LGHNA and CDR2 YSLEER. The DNA of the CDR3 is TGCGCCAGCAGCCACCAGACTCCAGATACGCAGTATTTT. Translation: CASSHQTPDTQYF.

This clonotype was seen repeatedly, ten times or more. V is TRBV20-1 and J is TRBJ2-7, with 10 bases lining up with TRBD2. CDR3 size: 14 residues. Germline CDR1 reads DFQATT; CDR2 reads SNEGSKA (reference sequence). The V gene end was trimmed by 5 bases and the J gene end by 2 bases; junction bases not matched to a gene: 6. CDR3 in amino acids: CSARTGLAAYEQYF. The DNA of the CDR3 is TGCAGTGCTCGAACCGGACTAGCGGCCTACGAGCAGTACTTC.

This sequence joins TRBV24-1 and TRBJ1-2; D may be TRBD1 (6 bases). This CDR3 region has 12 residues. Germline CDR1 KGHDR, CDR2 SFDVKD. Trimming stripped 9 bases from V and 4 bases from J, with 11 bases between. The CDR3 is CATSRGGYGYTF. DNA of the CDR3: TGTGCCACCTCCAGGGGCGGCTATGGCTACACCTTC.

This clonotype has ten or more counts. This rearrangement joins TRBV7-9 to TRBJ1-4, with D possibly being TRBD1 (5 bases). The V and J ends lost 0 bases and 6 bases respectively, with 8 bases between them. The CDR3 totals 14 residues. From germline, CDR1 is SEHNR and CDR2 FQNEAQ (reference sequence). The CDR3: CASSLARDDEKLFF. The CDR3 DNA is TGTGCCAGCAGCTTAGCCAGGGATGATGAAAAACTGTTTTTT.

The CDR3 loop is CAISTGTTSHYEQYF. The DNA for the CDR3 is TGTGCCATATCTACCGGGACCACTAGCCACTACGAGCAGTACTTC. This chain connects TRBV10-3 to TRBJ2-7; D is possibly TRBD2 (6 bases). The CDR3 covers 15 residues. CDR1 ENHRY and CDR2 SYGVKD come from the germline V gene. Between the trimmed V and J ends, which lost 9 bases and 3 bases, there was a span of 21 bases.

This clonotype has more than one count but fewer than ten. This chain links TRBV29-1 with TRBJ2-7, with 7 nucleotides matching TRBD1. V shed 5 bases and J 1 base; nucleotides not matched to a gene: 2. Germline CDR1 reads SQVTM; CDR2 reads ANQGSEA. The CDR3 runs to 12 residues. CDR3 in amino acids: CSVRTGSYEQYF. CDR3 DNA: TGCAGCGTTCGGACAGGTTCCTACGAGCAGTACTTC.

The chain recombines TRBV12-3 or TRBV12-4 with TRBJ1-2; a weak D match, TRBD1 (5 bases). Trimming shortened V by 4 bases and J by 3 bases, and 9 bases separated the two germline ends. The CDR3 contains 13 residues. The CDR3 loop is CASSSGHYYGYTF. The CDR3 DNA is TGTGCCAGCAGTTCAGGACATTACTATGGCTACACCTTC.

This clonotype was observed a few times. The rearrangement links TRBV9 to TRBJ2-1; tentatively, D is TRBD2 (6 bases). V gave up 4 bases and J gave up 0 bases, with 14 bases separating them. The CDR3 extends over 16 amino acids. Germline CDR1 reads SGDLS; CDR2 reads YYNGEE. CDR3 DNA: TGTGCCAGCAGCTTCTTAGCGGCCTCCTCCTACAATGAGCAGTTCTTC. The encoded protein is CASSFLAASSYNEQFF.

The CDR3 loop is CATKSVAGSPNEQFF. DNA of the CDR3: TGTGCCACCAAATCGGTAGCGGGGTCCCCCAATGAGCAGTTCTTC. The chain carries TRBV6-1 and TRBJ2-1; TRBD2 aligns across 8 bases. The V and J ends lost 10 bases and 6 bases, in that order; junction bases with no gene match: 14. Germline CDR1 is MNHNS and CDR2 is SASEGT. This CDR3 spans 15 amino acids.

This rearrangement joins TRBV19 to TRBJ2-1, with a weak D call TRBD2 (5 bases). The CDR3 is 15 residues long. With 5 bases removed from V and 5 bases from J, the gap between germline ends came to 16 bases. Germline V gene sequence: CDR1 LNHDA, CDR2 SQIVND (reference sequence). The CDR3 loop is CASSPIASSHNEQFF. Here the CDR3 DNA reads TGTGCCAGTAGTCCAATAGCGAGTTCCCACAATGAGCAGTTCTTC.

This rearrangement joins TRBV6-5 to TRBJ1-6; D ambiguous. Germline loops: CDR1 MNHEY, CDR2 SVGAGI. V lost 0 bases and J 11 bases, leaving 11 bases between the germline ends. The CDR3 covers 14 residues. The CDR3 coding sequence is TGTGCCAGCAGTTACTCGGTTGACTTCACACCCCTCCACTTT. Translation: CASSYSVDFTPLHF.

The V gene is TRBV7-8, the J gene TRBJ2-5, with unresolved D. CDR3 length: 13 residues. V dropped 4 bases and J dropped 5 bases, with 11 bases sitting between them. The V gene's germline CDR1 is SGHVS and CDR2 FQNEAQ. CDR3 in DNA: TGTGCCAGCAGCTGGACCGAGGCGGAGACCCAGTACTTC. Protein sequence: CASSWTEAETQYF.

This clonotype was seen a handful of times. J is TRBJ2-1 and V is TRBV10-3; tentative D call: TRBD2 (6 bases). Trimming took off 6 bases at V and 3 bases at J, with 9 bases between the two ends. Germline V gene data show CDR1 as ENHRY and CDR2 as SYGVKD. The CDR3 sequence is 13 residues long. Here the CDR3 DNA reads TGTGCCATCAGCGGAGGGATCTACAATGAGCAGTTCTTC. It is translated as CAISGGIYNEQFF.

This clonotype was observed a handful of times. The genes are TRBV19 and TRBJ1-5; maybe TRBD1 (5 bases). The germline V and J ends were trimmed by 1 base and 4 bases, with 11 bases remaining between them. Germline CDR1 LNHDA, CDR2 SQIVND (reference sequence). The CDR3 runs 15 residues. The CDR3 sequence: CASSIGATENQPQHF. The CDR3 DNA reads as TGTGCCAGTAGTATAGGTGCGACAGAGAATCAGCCCCAGCATTTT.

The J gene is TRBJ2-7, the V gene TRBV15; TRBD2 matches 7 bases. Germline assignment: CDR1 LNHNV and CDR2 YYDKDF (reference sequence). The length of the CDR3 is 13 residues. V shed 4 bases, J shed 4 bases, and the junction held 4 bases outside the gene matches. CDR3 sequence: CATSTSGGYEQYF. As DNA, the CDR3 is TGTGCCACCAGCACCTCGGGAGGTTACGAGCAGTACTTC.

Here the CDR3 reads CASRYRRRSYEQYF. The CDR3 DNA follows: TGTGCCAGCAGGTACCGGAGGCGCTCCTACGAGCAGTACTTC. The V gene is TRBV6-5, the J gene TRBJ2-7; D is perhaps TRBD2 (5 bases). This CDR3 comprises 14 residues. Germline assignment: CDR1 MNHEY and CDR2 SVGAGI. V was clipped by 6 bases and J by 0 bases, with 12 bases between them.

V gene TRBV11-2 combines with J gene TRBJ2-7, with D unclear. Trimming took off 7 bases at V and 5 bases at J, with 24 bases between the two ends. Germline CDR1 and CDR2: SGHAT and FQNNGV. CDR3 length: 16 amino acids. CDR3: CASTYSTGSPGHEQYF. In DNA form, the CDR3 reads TGTGCCAGCACCTATAGTACGGGCAGTCCTGGCCACGAGCAGTACTTC. Full variable domain (rest looked up from reference TRBV11-2 and TRBJ2-7): EAGVAQSPRYKIIEKRQSVAFWCNPISGHATLYWYQQILGQGPKLLIQFQNNGVVDDSQLPKDRFSAERLKGVDSTLKIQPAKLEDSAVYLCASTYSTGSPGHEQYFGPGTRLTVT.

V and J are TRBV11-2 and TRBJ2-1; 10 bases fit TRBD2. Trimming took 5 bases from V and 12 from J; bases not matched to a gene: 16. This CDR3 comprises 16 residues. Germline loops: CDR1 SGHAT, CDR2 FQNNGV. The CDR3, as DNA: TGTGCCAGCAGCGCCTACCCCGGGACTAGCGCCAAAGGGCAGTTCTTC. Its protein is CASSAYPGTSAKGQFF.